This paragraph covers one T cell receptor beta chain sequence. Its target is unknown. This CDR3 is 16 amino acids long. Primers used in a second PCR of roughly 6 to 12 cycles were a sample-barcoded 5' primer and a J-beta primer mix. Each of the samples gave a minimum of 3 million paired-end reads that contained CDR3. Each CDR3 protein gets one entry after TCRdb re-called the 5' RACE reads with MiXCR. The sample holds 1.5 million to 1.8 million distinct CDR3 sequences, 42% seen once. The authors extracted at least 6 micrograms of total RNA per sample. The data belong to a study of blood T cells in healthy people across ages. Study-level background: About one barcoded beta molecule per two T cells was captured by template switching. Study-level points and caveats: Per million T cells, TCR beta diversity dropped roughly linearly as age increased.

Sequencing used blood. The sequence came from a woman aged 18-29 years in good health. The rearrangement joins TRBV21-1 to TRBJ1-1; the table's D gene call, TRBD1, was not cross checked with the DNA. TRBV21-1 is classified as a pseudogene. CDR3 DNA sequence: TGTGCCAGCAGCCCGGGGCCTTTTCGGTTTTCGACTGAAGCTTTCTTT. It translates to CASSPGPFRFSTEAFF.